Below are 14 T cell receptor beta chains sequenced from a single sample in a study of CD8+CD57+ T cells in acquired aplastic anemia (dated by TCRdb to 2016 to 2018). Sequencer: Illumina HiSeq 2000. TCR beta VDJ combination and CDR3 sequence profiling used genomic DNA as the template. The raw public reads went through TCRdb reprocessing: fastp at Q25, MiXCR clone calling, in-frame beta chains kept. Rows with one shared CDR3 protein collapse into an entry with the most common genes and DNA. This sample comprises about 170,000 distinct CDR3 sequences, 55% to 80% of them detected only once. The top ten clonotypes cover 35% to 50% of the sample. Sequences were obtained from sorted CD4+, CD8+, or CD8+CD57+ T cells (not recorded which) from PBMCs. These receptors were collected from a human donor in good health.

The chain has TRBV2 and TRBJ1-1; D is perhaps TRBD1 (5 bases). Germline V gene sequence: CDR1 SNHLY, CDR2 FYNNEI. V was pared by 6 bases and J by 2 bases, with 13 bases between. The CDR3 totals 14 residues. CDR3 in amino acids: CASSSSQVNTEAFF. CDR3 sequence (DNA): TGTGCCAGCAGCTCATCACAGGTAAACACTGAAGCTTTCTTT. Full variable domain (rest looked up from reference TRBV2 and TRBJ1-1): EPEVTQTPSHQVTQMGQEVILRCVPISNHLYFYWYRQILGQKVEFLVSFYNNEISEKSEIFDDQFSVERPDGSNFTLKIRSTKLEDSAMYFCASSSSQVNTEAFFGQGTRLTVV.

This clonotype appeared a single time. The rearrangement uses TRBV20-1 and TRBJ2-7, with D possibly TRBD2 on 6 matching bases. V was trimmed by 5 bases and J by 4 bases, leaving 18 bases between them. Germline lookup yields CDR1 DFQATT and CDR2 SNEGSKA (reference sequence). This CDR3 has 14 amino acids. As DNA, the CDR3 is TGCAGTGCTGGTCGCGGGACTGCGAATTACGAGCAGTACTTC. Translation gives CSAGRGTANYEQYF.

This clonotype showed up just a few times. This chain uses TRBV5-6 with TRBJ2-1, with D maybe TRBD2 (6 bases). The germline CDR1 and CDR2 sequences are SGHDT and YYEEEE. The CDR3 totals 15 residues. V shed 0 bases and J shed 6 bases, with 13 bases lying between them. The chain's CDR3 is CASSLGGDGVNEQFF. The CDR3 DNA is TGTGCCAGCAGCTTGGGGGGGGACGGGGTCAATGAGCAGTTCTTC.

This CDR3 reads CSVSGRHTDTQYF. CDR3 bases: TGCAGCGTAAGCGGGAGACACACAGATACGCAGTATTTT. The chain recombines TRBV29-1 with TRBJ2-3; 8 nucleotides agree with TRBD2. CDR3 length: 13 amino acids. The ends lost 6 bases at V and 2 bases at J; junction bases unmatched: 4. Germline values: CDR1 SQVTM, CDR2 ANQGSEA.

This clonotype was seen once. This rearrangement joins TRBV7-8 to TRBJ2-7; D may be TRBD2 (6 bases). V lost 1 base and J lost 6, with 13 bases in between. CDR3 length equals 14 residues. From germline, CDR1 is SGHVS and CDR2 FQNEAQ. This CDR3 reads CASSLGGTACEQYF. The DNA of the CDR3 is TGTGCCAGCAGCTTAGGCGGGACGGCCTGCGAGCAGTACTTC. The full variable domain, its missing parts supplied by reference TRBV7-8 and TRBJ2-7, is GAGVSQSPRYKVAKRGQDVALRCDPISGHVSLFWYQQALGQGPEFLTYFQNEAQLDKSGLPSDRFFAERPEGSVSTLKIQRTQQEDSAVYLCASSLGGTACEQYFGPGTRLTVT.

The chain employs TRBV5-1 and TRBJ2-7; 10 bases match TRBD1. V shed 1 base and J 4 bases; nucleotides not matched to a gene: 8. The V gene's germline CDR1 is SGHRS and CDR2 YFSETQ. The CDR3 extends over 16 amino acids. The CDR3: CASSLWRDRGQYEQYF. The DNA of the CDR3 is TGCGCCAGCAGCTTGTGGCGGGACAGGGGTCAGTACGAGCAGTACTTC.

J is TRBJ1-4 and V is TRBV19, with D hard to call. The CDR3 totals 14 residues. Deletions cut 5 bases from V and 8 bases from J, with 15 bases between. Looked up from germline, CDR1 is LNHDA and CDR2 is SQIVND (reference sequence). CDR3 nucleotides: TGTGCCAGTAGTCCCGGACTCGATTACGAAAAACTGTTTTTT. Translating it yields CASSPGLDYEKLFF.

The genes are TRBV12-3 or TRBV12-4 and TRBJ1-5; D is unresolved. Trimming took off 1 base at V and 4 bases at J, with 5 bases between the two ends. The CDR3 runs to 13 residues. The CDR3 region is CASSLGENQPQHF. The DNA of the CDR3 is TGTGCCAGCAGTTTAGGGGAGAATCAGCCCCAGCATTTT.

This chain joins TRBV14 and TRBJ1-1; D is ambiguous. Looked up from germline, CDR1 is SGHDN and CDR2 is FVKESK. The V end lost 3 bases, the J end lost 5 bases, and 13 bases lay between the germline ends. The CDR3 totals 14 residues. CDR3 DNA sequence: TGTGCCAGCAGCCAGATTGGCTTGCGGACTGAAGCTTTCTTT. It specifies CASSQIGLRTEAFF.

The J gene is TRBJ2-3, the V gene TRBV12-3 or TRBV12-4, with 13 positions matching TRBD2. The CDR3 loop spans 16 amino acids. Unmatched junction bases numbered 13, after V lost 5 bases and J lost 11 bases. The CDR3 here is CASSPSTSGRNNEQYF. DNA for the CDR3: TGTGCCAGCAGTCCTTCGACTAGCGGGAGGAACAATGAGCAGTATTTT.

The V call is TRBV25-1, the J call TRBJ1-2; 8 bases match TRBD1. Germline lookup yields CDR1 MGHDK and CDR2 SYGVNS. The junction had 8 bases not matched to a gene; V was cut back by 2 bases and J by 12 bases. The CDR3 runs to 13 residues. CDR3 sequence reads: CASSETWTGTDTF. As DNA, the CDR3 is TGTGCCAGCAGTGAAACTTGGACAGGGACAGACACCTTC.

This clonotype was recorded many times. CDR3 DNA: TGTGCCAGCAGTGTCCAGGGGGCCAACTACGAGCAGTACTTC. Protein: CASSVQGANYEQYF. The chain uses TRBV27 and TRBJ2-7, with 8 bases lining up with TRBD1. Germline V CDR1 and CDR2: MNHEY, SMNVEV (reference sequence). The V and J ends lost 5 bases and 3 bases, in that order; junction bases with no gene match: 6. The CDR3 has 14 residues.

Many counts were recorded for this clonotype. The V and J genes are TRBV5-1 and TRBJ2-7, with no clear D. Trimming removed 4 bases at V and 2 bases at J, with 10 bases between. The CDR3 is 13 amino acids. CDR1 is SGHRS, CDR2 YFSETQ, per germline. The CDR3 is CASSHGQAYEQYF. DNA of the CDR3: TGCGCCAGCAGCCACGGTCAGGCCTACGAGCAGTACTTC.

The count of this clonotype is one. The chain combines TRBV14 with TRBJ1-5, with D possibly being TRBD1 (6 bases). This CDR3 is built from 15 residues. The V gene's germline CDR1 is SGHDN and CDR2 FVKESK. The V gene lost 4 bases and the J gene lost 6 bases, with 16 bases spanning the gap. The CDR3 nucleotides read TGTGCCAGCAGCCCTGGAGGGGGAGCTGGTCAGCCCCAGCATTTT. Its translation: CASSPGGGAGQPQHF.